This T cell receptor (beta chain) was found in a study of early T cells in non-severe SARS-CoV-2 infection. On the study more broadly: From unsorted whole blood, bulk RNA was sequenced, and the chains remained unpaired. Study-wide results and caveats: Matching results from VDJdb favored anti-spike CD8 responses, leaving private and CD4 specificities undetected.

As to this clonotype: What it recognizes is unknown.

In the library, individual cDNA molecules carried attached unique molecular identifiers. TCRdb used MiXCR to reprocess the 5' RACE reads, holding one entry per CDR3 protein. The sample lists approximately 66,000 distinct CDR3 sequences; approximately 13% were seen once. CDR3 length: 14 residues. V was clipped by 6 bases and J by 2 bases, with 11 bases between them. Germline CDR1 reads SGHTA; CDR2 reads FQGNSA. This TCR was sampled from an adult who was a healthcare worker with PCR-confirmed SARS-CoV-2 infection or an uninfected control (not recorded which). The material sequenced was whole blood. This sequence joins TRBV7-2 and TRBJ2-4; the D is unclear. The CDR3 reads CASSYDFTKNIQYF. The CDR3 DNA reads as TGTGCCAGCAGTTATGACTTCACCAAAAACATTCAGTACTTC.